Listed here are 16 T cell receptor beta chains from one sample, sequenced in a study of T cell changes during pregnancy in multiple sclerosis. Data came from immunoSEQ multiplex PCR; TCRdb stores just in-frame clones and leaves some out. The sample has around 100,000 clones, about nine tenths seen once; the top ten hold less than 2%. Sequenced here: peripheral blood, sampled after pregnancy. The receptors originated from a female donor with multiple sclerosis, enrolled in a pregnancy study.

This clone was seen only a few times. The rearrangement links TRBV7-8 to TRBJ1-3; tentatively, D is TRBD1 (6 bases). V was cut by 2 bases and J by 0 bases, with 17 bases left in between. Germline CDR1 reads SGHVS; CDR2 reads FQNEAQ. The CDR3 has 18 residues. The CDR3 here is CASSLLRGGLSSGNTIYF. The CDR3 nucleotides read TGTGCCAGCAGCTTACTTCGCGGGGGCTTGAGCTCTGGAAACACCATATATTTT.

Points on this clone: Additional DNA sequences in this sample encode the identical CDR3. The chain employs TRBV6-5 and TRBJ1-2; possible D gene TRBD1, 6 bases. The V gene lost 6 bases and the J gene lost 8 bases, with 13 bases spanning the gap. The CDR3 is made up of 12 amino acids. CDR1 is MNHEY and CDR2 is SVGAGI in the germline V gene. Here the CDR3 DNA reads TGTGCCAGCAGAGGTACAGGGCACGGCTACACCTTC. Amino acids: CASRGTGHGYTF.

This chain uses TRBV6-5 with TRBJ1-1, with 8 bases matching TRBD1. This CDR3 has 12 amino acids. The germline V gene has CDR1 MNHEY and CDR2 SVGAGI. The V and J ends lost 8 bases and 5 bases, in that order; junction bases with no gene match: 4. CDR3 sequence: CASGQGATEAFF. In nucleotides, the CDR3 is TGTGCCAGCGGACAGGGTGCAACTGAAGCTTTCTTT.

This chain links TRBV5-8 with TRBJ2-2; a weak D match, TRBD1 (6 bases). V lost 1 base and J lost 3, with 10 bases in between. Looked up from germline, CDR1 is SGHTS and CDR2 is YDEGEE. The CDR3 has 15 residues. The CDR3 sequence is CASSLWQGYTGELFF. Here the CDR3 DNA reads TGTGCCAGCAGCTTGTGGCAGGGGTACACCGGGGAGCTGTTTTTT.

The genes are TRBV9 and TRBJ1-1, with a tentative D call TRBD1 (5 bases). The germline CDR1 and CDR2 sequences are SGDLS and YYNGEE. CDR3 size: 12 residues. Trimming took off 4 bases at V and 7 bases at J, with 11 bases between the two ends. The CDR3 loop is CASSRGDGEAFF. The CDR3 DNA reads TGTGCCAGCAGCCGGGGGGATGGTGAAGCTTTCTTT.

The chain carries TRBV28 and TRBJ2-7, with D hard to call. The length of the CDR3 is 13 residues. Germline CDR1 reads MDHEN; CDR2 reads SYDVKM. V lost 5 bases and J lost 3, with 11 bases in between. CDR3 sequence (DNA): TGTGCCAGCAGTCGGGTCTTGAACTACGAGCAGTACTTC. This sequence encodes CASSRVLNYEQYF.

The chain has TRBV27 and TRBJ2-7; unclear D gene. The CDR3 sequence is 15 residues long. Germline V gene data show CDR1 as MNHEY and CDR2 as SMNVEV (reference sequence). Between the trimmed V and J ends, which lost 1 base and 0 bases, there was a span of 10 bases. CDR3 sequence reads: CASSLFPGSSYEQYF. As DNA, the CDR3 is TGTGCCAGCAGTTTATTTCCAGGTAGCTCCTACGAGCAGTACTTC.

The chain's CDR3 is CASSVDAGHTEAFF. The CDR3 region has the DNA TGTGCCAGCAGCGTAGATGCAGGGCACACTGAAGCTTTCTTT. The chain joins TRBV9 to TRBJ1-1; TRBD1 might be the D (5 bases). This CDR3 has 14 residues. V lost 0 bases to trimming and J lost 3 bases, with 9 bases between them. The V gene's germline CDR1 is SGDLS and CDR2 YYNGEE. Using reference TRBV9 and TRBJ1-1 for the parts outside the CDR3, the full variable domain is DSGVTQTPKHLITATGQRVTLRCSPRSGDLSVYWYQQSLDQGLQFLIQYYNGEERAKGNILERFSAQQFPDLHSELNLSSLELGDSALYFCASSVDAGHTEAFFGQGTRLTVV.

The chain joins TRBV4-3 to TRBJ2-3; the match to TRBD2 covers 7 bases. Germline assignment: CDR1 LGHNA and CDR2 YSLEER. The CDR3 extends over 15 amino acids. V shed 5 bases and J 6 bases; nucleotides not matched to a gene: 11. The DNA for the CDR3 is TGCGCCAGCAGCGCCGGGGGGAGCTTGGGGGATACGCAGTATTTT. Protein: CASSAGGSLGDTQYF.

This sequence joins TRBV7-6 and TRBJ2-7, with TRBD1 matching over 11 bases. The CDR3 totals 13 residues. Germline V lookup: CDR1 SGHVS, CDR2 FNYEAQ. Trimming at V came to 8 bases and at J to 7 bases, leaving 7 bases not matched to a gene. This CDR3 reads CASRGQGAEEQYF. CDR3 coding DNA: TGTGCCAGCCGCGGACAGGGGGCTGAGGAGCAGTACTTC.

The CDR3 region is CASSLLLTLQETQYF. CDR3 DNA: TGTGCCAGCAGCTTATTACTAACGCTACAAGAGACCCAGTACTTC. The rearrangement uses TRBV7-2 and TRBJ2-5; no clear D gene. Germline V gene data show CDR1 as SGHTA and CDR2 as FQGNSA. The CDR3 extends over 15 amino acids. Trimming removed 2 bases from V and 2 bases from J, with 12 bases in between.

The CDR3 sequence: CASSFYTRTSGRTVGNEQFF. CDR3 DNA sequence: TGTGCCAGCAGCTTCTATACCAGGACTAGCGGGAGAACTGTTGGTAATGAGCAGTTCTTC. The gene calls are TRBV13 and TRBJ2-1, with 13 bases matching TRBD2. This CDR3 has 20 amino acids. CDR1 and CDR2 (germline): PRHDT, FYEKMQ (reference sequence). The ends lost 3 bases at V and 7 bases at J; junction bases unmatched: 18.

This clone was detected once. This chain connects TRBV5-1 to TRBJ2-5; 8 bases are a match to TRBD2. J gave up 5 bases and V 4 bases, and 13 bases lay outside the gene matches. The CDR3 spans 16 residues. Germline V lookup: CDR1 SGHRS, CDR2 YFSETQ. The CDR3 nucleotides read TGCGCCAGCAGCCCCGACGGCGGGGGGCGTTTGGAGACCCAGTACTTC. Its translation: CASSPDGGGRLETQYF. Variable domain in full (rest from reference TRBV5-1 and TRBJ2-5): KAGVTQTPRYLIKTRGQQVTLSCSPISGHRSVSWYQQTPGQGLQFLFEYFSETQRNKGNFPGRFSGRQFSNSRSEMNVSTLELGDSALYLCASSPDGGGRLETQYFGPGTRLLVL.

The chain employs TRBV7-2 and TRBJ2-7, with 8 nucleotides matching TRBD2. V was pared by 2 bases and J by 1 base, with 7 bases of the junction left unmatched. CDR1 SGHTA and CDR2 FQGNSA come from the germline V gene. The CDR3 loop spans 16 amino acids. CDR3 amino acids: CASSLRGGRGSYEQYF. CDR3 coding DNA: TGTGCCAGCAGCTTACGGGGGGGGCGGGGTTCCTACGAGCAGTACTTC. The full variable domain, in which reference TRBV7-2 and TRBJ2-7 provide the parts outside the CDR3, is GAGVSQSPSNKVTEKGKDVELRCDPISGHTALYWYRQSLGQGLEFLIYFQGNSAPDKSGLPSDRFSAERTGGSVSTLTIQRTQQEDSAVYLCASSLRGGRGSYEQYFGPGTRLTVT.

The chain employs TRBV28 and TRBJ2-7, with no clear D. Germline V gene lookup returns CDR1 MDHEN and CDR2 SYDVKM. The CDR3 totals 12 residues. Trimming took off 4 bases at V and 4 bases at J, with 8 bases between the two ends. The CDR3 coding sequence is TGTGCCAGCAGTTACCTCGGGTACGAGCAGTACTTC. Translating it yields CASSYLGYEQYF.

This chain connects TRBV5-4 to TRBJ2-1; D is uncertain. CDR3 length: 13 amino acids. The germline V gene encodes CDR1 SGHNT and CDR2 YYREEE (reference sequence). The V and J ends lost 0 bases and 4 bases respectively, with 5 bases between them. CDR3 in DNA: TGTGCCAGCAGCTTGGTCGGGTACAATGAGCAGTTCTTC. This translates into CASSLVGYNEQFF.